This section outlines one TCR beta chain sequence together with its context. The clone's antigen remains unknown. A junction end diverges from the germline sequence, so it may reflect a read error. This sample was included in a study of tumor-infiltrating lymphocytes in primary liver carcinoma (dated by TCRdb to 2017 to 2019). With respect to the entire study: Hepatocellular carcinoma (four) or combined HCC and intrahepatic cholangiocarcinoma (one) was present in the five patients, who were three men and two women aged 30 to 69 years. The five patients had tumors of stage T1-T3 N0M0, with maximum diameters ranging from about 4 to 11 cm. Each sample produced about 3.5 to 8 million productive TCRbeta reads, and read depth showed no significant difference between tissue types. Across five regions of each liver tumor, along with adjacent normal tissue and blood, the study brought together TCRbeta repertoire sequencing, expression microarrays and whole-exome sequencing. TCRbeta repertoire sequencing covered roughly 35 specimens from 5 patients: some 25 tumor regions, 5 adjacent noncancerous liver tissues and 5 peripheral blood samples. To link TCRbeta repertoire diversity to the local molecular phenotype, the 20 to 25 tumor region samples were profiled with Agilent mRNA microarrays. Repertoires from technical replicates were highly reproducible, with mean shared-clone rates around 0.87 and correlation coefficients above 0.95. Broader findings and caveats from the paper: The top 250 clones made up a significantly larger repertoire fraction in tumors than in blood (p = 0.039). Because only the TCR beta chain was sequenced and unpaired alpha chains were not captured, true repertoire diversity is likely underestimated. Only about 8-24% of top clones were present in all five regions of a tumor, suggesting spatial heterogeneity of tumor-infiltrating T cells. Bulk unsorted samples precluded comparing CD4+ and CD8+ T cell repertoires. Repertoire overlap was higher between tumor regions (mean about 35%) than tumor-adjacent (approximately 17%) or tumor-blood (14%) pairs, consistent with antigen-driven expansion. With just a few patients in the study, the authors point out that the findings should be validated in a larger study.

Using a constant-region primer and ProtoScript II reverse transcriptase, TCRbeta-specific cDNA was reverse-transcribed from 500 to 650 ng total RNA. Three nested multiplex PCR rounds, following a slightly modified ARM-PCR procedure, were used to build the TCRbeta libraries. Each of the first two PCR rounds ran for 10 cycles and used multiplex TRBV1-TRBV30 forward primers together with a Cbeta reverse primer. Sample barcodes and Illumina adapters were attached in a final 25-cycle PCR using Deep VentR polymerase. Amplicons of 200-500 bp were gel-purified with a QIAquick gel extraction kit before sequencing. An Illumina HiSeq 2500 was used to sequence the TCRbeta amplicons, generating 250-bp paired-end reads. On the authors' methods: To recover full CDR3 sequences, reads were quality-trimmed using Trimmomatic v0.33 and paired reads were then merged using FLASH v1.2.11. MiGEC v1.2.1b assigned V, D and J germline segments to the rearranged TCRbeta sequences. VDJtools v1.0.0 computed clonotype statistics and Shannon-Wiener diversity indices. To cut down on sampling bias, every analysis after diversity analysis relied on just the 250 most abundant clonotypes from each sample. TCRdb took the public reads, trimmed them with fastp at Q25, ran MiXCR for clone calling and kept in-frame beta chains. Merged by CDR3 protein, the rows form single entries marked with the most common genes and DNA. The V and J calls shown here were made by TCRdb, not taken from the authors' results. This sample is represented by roughly 22,000 distinct CDR3 sequences; over 75% of them were singletons. Of the sample, under 40% is held by the ten largest clones.

Inclusive of the bounding cysteine and phenylalanine, the CDR3 is 11 residues long. Left in the record is the CDR3 DNA by itself, 33 bases read in frame from the first base. According to the germline V gene, CDR1 reads SGHAT and CDR2 reads FQNNGV. Total RNA and DNA were co-extracted without cell sorting from roughly 20-30 mg of bulk tissue using the AllPrep DNA/RNA mini kit. Between late 2015 and early 2016, a handful of patients in China with histopathologically diagnosed primary liver carcinoma had surgical resection. Chronic HBV infection was present in the patients, and the patients were treatment-naive at sampling. Each tumor was sampled at five spatially separated regions: the tumor centre plus the superior, inferior, left-lateral and right-lateral poles. Histological examination found more than 75% viable tumor cells in every tumor sample. Fresh tumor and adjacent tissue pieces were bisected, with one half stored in RNAlater at -80 degrees C and the other half sent for histology.

The chain couples TRBV11-2 to TRBJ1-1; there is no confident call for the D gene. The source material was liver tumor tissue from sampling region 2. Taken with the paper, the label for cell subset or site translates to: tumor region T2, inferior pole. The sequence was collected from a woman aged 25-40 years with primary liver carcinoma and hepatitis B virus infection. The DNA is as follows: TGTGCCAGCAGTTTAGGTATTGAAGCTTTCTTT. This encodes CASSLGIEAFF.